This T cell receptor (beta chain) originates from a study of beta chain features in type 1 diabetes. Findings of the study overall: Here, the possible influence of HLA type (on TCRB rearrangement) remained unresolved. Type 1 diabetes patients had moderately but significantly shorter TCRB CDR3s in all four CD4+ subsets. A greater similarity of naive, central memory and Treg TCRB repertoires was seen among patients than among healthy donors.

Sequenced material consisted of expressed TCRB transcripts (all of the isolated RNA was reverse transcribed). Some clones are missing from TCRdb's copy, which holds only in-frame ones; the method was immunoSEQ multiplex PCR. The sample carries about 660,000 clones, over 12% recorded once. This clone occurred a few times. What it binds is not known. CD45RO/CCR7/CD25/CD127/CD95/CD27 staining was used to isolate CD4+ naive, central memory, regulatory and stem cell-like memory cells by sorting. The sample consisted of naive CD4+ T cells from blood. The clonotype originates from a man younger than 30 with type 1 diabetes.

In DNA, the CDR3 is TGTGCCTTTGGGACAGCTCAGATTAAACCCCCCTCTGGGGCCAACGTCCTGACTTTC. This codes for CAFGTAQIKPPSGANVLTF. The chain couples TRBV7-9 to TRBJ2-6; 7 nucleotides align to TRBD1. The V and J ends lost 11 bases and 0 bases, in that order; junction bases with no gene match: 19. The CDR3 has 19 amino acids. Germline CDR1 reads SEHNR; CDR2 reads FQNEAQ (reference sequence). Filled out from reference TRBV7-9 and TRBJ2-6, the complete variable domain reads DTGVSQNPRHKITKRGQNVTFRCDPISEHNRLYWYRQTLGQGPEFLTYFQNEAQLEKSRLLSDRFSAERPKGSFSTLEIQRTEQGDSAMYLCAFGTAQIKPPSGANVLTFGAGSRLTVL.